Each of the 29 T cell receptor beta chains below was sequenced from the same sample in a study of T-cell memory formation after mild COVID-19. From the 5' RACE reads, TCRdb called clonotypes with MiXCR, one entry per CDR3 protein. The sample carries approximately 580,000 distinct CDR3 sequences, approximately 20% recorded once. The specimen sequenced was PBMCs or a T cell subset sorted from them (not recorded which). These receptors originate from an adult woman who had mild COVID-19 (a few samples of this study predate the infection). Cell type and time point are not known.

V and J are TRBV30 and TRBJ2-3; TRBD1 matches at 8 bases. V lost 2 bases and J lost 5; bases outside the gene matches: 9. Germline CDR1 and CDR2: GTSNPN and SVGIG (reference sequence). The CDR3 spans 15 residues. CDR3 residues: CAWSKSRGLLDTQYF. In nucleotides, the CDR3 is TGTGCCTGGAGTAAGAGCAGGGGGCTGTTAGATACGCAGTATTTT. The full variable domain, rest sourced from reference TRBV30 and TRBJ2-3, is SQTIHQWPATLVQPVGSPLSLECTVEGTSNPNLYWYRQAAGRGLQLLFYSVGIGQISSEVPQNLSASRPQDRQFILSSKKLLLSDSGFYLCAWSKSRGLLDTQYFGPGTRLTVL.

The rearrangement links TRBV20-1 to TRBJ2-5, with a tentative D call TRBD1 (6 bases). Germline CDR1 is DFQATT and CDR2 is SNEGSKA (reference sequence). Trimming left V 1 base short and J 5 bases short, with 14 bases between. The length of the CDR3 is 14 residues. The CDR3 DNA reads as TGCAGTGCTAGAGTACTTCAGGGGAAGGAGACCCAGTACTTC. This codes for CSARVLQGKETQYF.

This rearrangement joins TRBV11-2 to TRBJ1-1; D is possibly TRBD1 (6 bases). With 5 bases removed from V and 3 bases from J, the gap between germline ends came to 13 bases. The CDR3 sequence is 14 residues long. Germline-derived CDR1 and CDR2 are SGHAT and FQNNGV. In DNA, the CDR3 is TGTGCCAGCAGCGCTACCGGGGGCGACACTGAAGCTTTCTTT. Translated: CASSATGGDTEAFF.

J is TRBJ2-2 and V is TRBV5-6, with D perhaps assigned TRBD1 or TRBD2 (5 bases each). The germline CDR1 and CDR2 sequences are SGHDT and YYEEEE. Trimming cost V 0 bases and J 1 base, with 13 bases left between them. This CDR3 spans 17 amino acids. CDR3 DNA: TGTGCCAGCAGCTTGGAATGGGGGTCCCTGAACACCGGGGAGCTGTTTTTT. Translated, it gives CASSLEWGSLNTGELFF.

This clonotype was detected a few times. CDR3: CSAVINRRPEAFF. DNA of the CDR3: TGCAGTGCTGTTATCAACAGGAGACCTGAAGCTTTCTTT. The chain employs TRBV20-1 and TRBJ1-1, with D tentatively TRBD1 (5 bases). Trimming cost V 5 bases and J 6 bases, with 16 bases left between them. There are 13 residues in the CDR3. Per germline, CDR1 DFQATT and CDR2 SNEGSKA (reference sequence).

The genes are TRBV7-9 and TRBJ2-1; D gene unclear. Trimming left V 7 bases short and J 2 bases short, with 21 bases between. The CDR3 runs to 17 residues. Germline CDR1 and CDR2: SEHNR and FQNEAQ (reference sequence). The CDR3 DNA is TGTGCCAGCACCCAGCCCCAGTCCGGAGCCCCCTACAATGAGCAGTTCTTC. Protein product: CASTQPQSGAPYNEQFF.

There are many counts of this clonotype. The rearrangement links TRBV6-1 to TRBJ2-7, with 7 positions matching TRBD1. The germline V gene has CDR1 MNHNS and CDR2 SASEGT. The CDR3 contains 17 residues. After removal of 6 bases from V and 2 bases from J, the junction contained 16 bases not matched to a gene. CDR3 protein: CASRELTGAITPYEQYF. The DNA for the CDR3 is TGTGCCAGCAGAGAACTAACAGGGGCGATAACCCCCTACGAGCAGTACTTC.

This clonotype was seen a few times. The chain employs TRBV7-8 and TRBJ1-6; D is undetermined. Per germline, CDR1 SGHVS and CDR2 FQNEAQ. The CDR3 extends over 15 amino acids. Trimming cost V 5 bases and J 9 bases, with 17 bases left between them. DNA for the CDR3: TGTGCCAGCAGCCCCACGAGCCTTGTTGGTTCACCCCTCCACTTT. Protein: CASSPTSLVGSPLHF.

In its sample, this clonotype was seen many times. This CDR3 reads CASSLTTYEQYF. The CDR3 DNA follows: TGCGCCAGCAGCTTAACAACCTACGAGCAGTACTTC. The genes are TRBV5-1 and TRBJ2-7; D gene unclear. The CDR3 is 12 residues long. Germline CDR1 reads SGHRS; CDR2 reads YFSETQ. Between the trimmed V and J ends, which lost 2 bases and 2 bases, there was a span of 5 bases.

This clonotype was seen a few times. The chain links TRBV20-1 to TRBJ1-1; D gene uncertain. V lost 0 bases and J 4 bases, leaving 21 bases between the germline ends. The CDR3 is made up of 17 amino acids. Germline V gives CDR1 DFQATT, CDR2 SNEGSKA (reference sequence). CDR3 residues: CSARDPERGVFSTEAFF. CDR3 coding DNA: TGCAGTGCTAGAGATCCGGAGCGCGGGGTCTTTTCCACTGAAGCTTTCTTT.

This clonotype has only a few counts. The chain recombines TRBV6-2 or TRBV6-3 with TRBJ2-1, with D perhaps TRBD2 (5 bases). The germline V gene encodes CDR1 MNHEY and CDR2 SVGEGT. The CDR3 is 14 amino acids. V lost 7 bases and J lost 2, with 12 bases in between. CDR3 loop: CASMRVGTYNEQFF. The CDR3 DNA follows: TGTGCCAGCATGAGGGTAGGGACCTACAATGAGCAGTTCTTC.

This clonotype occurred a few times. The chain combines TRBV3-1 with TRBJ2-3, with D possibly being TRBD1 or TRBD2 (5 bases each). The CDR3 has 12 amino acids. V was shortened by 4 bases and J by 11 bases, with 13 bases between the two germline ends. Germline CDR1 is LGHDT and CDR2 is YNNKEL (reference sequence). As DNA, the CDR3 is TGTGCCAGCAGCCCGGGACCCGCGCGGCAGTATTTT. Protein: CASSPGPARQYF.

The V gene is TRBV4-2, the J gene TRBJ1-4; 8 nucleotides agree with TRBD1. V was clipped by 1 base and J by 5 bases; unmatched bases: 9. Germline-derived CDR1 and CDR2 are LGHNA and YNFKEQ. This CDR3 region has 17 residues. The CDR3 reads CASSQGAVGTGNEKLFF. In DNA, the CDR3 is TGTGCCAGCAGCCAAGGAGCTGTCGGGACAGGAAATGAAAAACTGTTTTTT.

The chain joins TRBV5-1 to TRBJ1-1; D might be TRBD1 (6 bases). Germline lookup yields CDR1 SGHRS and CDR2 YFSETQ. The CDR3 runs 16 residues. V was pared by 0 bases and J by 6 bases, with 18 bases between. The CDR3 coding sequence is TGCGCCAGCAGCTTGGGCAGGACAGTCAAGTTCGCTGAAGCTTTCTTT. As protein: CASSLGRTVKFAEAFF.

This sequence joins TRBV12-3 or TRBV12-4 and TRBJ2-6; 8 nucleotides agree with TRBD1. The CDR3 consists of 17 residues. V trimming: 7 bases; J trimming: 2 bases; junction bases outside the gene matches: 10. The CDR3 reads CASTPRARGPGANVLTF. The CDR3 region has the DNA TGTGCCAGCACCCCCAGGGCCAGGGGGCCTGGGGCCAACGTCCTGACTTTC.

This clonotype was detected a few times. This rearrangement joins TRBV10-3 to TRBJ2-7; TRBD1 matches 10 bases. The V gene's germline CDR1 is ENHRY and CDR2 SYGVKD. The trim removed 3 bases at V and 6 bases at J, leaving 5 bases unmatched. The CDR3 totals 14 residues. CDR3 nucleotide sequence: TGTGCCATCAGTGAATTGGGACAGGGGTCCGAGCAGTACTTC. The encoded protein is CAISELGQGSEQYF.

This clonotype has more than one count but fewer than ten. This sequence joins TRBV6-1 and TRBJ1-5, with D uncertain. Per germline, CDR1 MNHNS and CDR2 SASEGT. Deletions cut 6 bases from V and 7 bases from J, with 10 bases between. The CDR3 extends over 12 amino acids. The DNA for the CDR3 is TGTGCCAGCAGCGGAGGTGGGCAGCCCCAGCATTTT. Encoded protein: CASSGGGQPQHF.

The CDR3 DNA follows: TGCAGCGTTGAACCTCAGGCCACCCCCGGGGAGCAGTTCTTC. This translates into CSVEPQATPGEQFF. The V gene is TRBV29-1, the J gene TRBJ2-1; D unresolved. Germline loops: CDR1 SQVTM, CDR2 ANQGSEA. V was clipped by 2 bases and J by 10 bases, with 18 bases between them. The CDR3 has 14 amino acids.

The rearrangement links TRBV12-3 or TRBV12-4 to TRBJ2-1, with 13 bases matching TRBD2. With V trimmed by 5 bases and J by 1 base, 2 bases remained unmatched. The CDR3 spans 16 residues. The CDR3 loop is CASSGTSGISYNEQFF. The CDR3 DNA reads TGTGCCAGCAGTGGGACTAGCGGGATTTCCTACAATGAGCAGTTCTTC.

This rearrangement joins TRBV5-1 to TRBJ1-3, with unresolved D. Germline V gene sequence: CDR1 SGHRS, CDR2 YFSETQ. Trimming shortened V by 2 bases and J by 0 bases, and 6 bases separated the two germline ends. The CDR3 contains 14 residues. DNA for the CDR3: TGCGCCAGCAGCTTTTGGACCTCTGGAAACACCATATATTTT. Its translation is CASSFWTSGNTIYF.

This clonotype was counted between two and nine times. The rearrangement uses TRBV19 and TRBJ2-3, with D perhaps TRBD1 (6 bases). Germline values: CDR1 LNHDA, CDR2 SQIVND (reference sequence). This CDR3 region has 15 residues. V lost 5 bases, J lost 3 bases, and 15 bases lay in between. The DNA for the CDR3 is TGTGCCAGTAGTTTACGGTGGGGGCCTACAGATACGCAGTATTTT. Translation: CASSLRWGPTDTQYF.

V usage is TRBV6-2 or TRBV6-3 and J usage is TRBJ2-7, with 9 bases aligning to TRBD1. Unmatched junction bases numbered 9, after V lost 5 bases and J lost 4 bases. CDR3 size: 15 residues. Per the germline V gene, CDR1 is MNHEY and CDR2 is SVGEGT. In DNA form, the CDR3 reads TGTGCCAGCAGTACCCGGGACAGGGCGAATTACGAGCAGTACTTC. Its protein product is CASSTRDRANYEQYF.

This clonotype was counted a few times. The chain employs TRBV7-3 and TRBJ2-5; weak D call: TRBD1 (6 bases). V shed 1 base and J shed 5 bases, with 14 bases lying between them. Germline values: CDR1 SGHTA, CDR2 FQGTGA. The CDR3 contains 15 residues. CDR3 DNA: TGTGCCAGCAGCTTAAAGGGACACCTGGGGGAGACCCAGTACTTC. It is translated as CASSLKGHLGETQYF.

This clonotype came up a few times. The V call is TRBV5-1, the J call TRBJ1-1; D not certain. V was trimmed by 0 bases and J by 4 bases, leaving 13 bases between them. This CDR3 has 15 amino acids. CDR1 SGHRS and CDR2 YFSETQ come from the germline V gene. The CDR3 DNA sequence: TGCGCCAGCAGCTTGGCCTATGGAAGTACCACTGAAGCTTTCTTT. This gives the protein CASSLAYGSTTEAFF.

V gene TRBV27 combines with J gene TRBJ2-7; D remains unclear. The germline V gene has CDR1 MNHEY and CDR2 SMNVEV (reference sequence). V gave up 6 bases and J gave up 2 bases, with 14 bases separating them. The CDR3 is 14 amino acids. CDR3 sequence reads: CASSVGSEAYEQYF. For the CDR3, the DNA is TGTGCCAGCAGCGTCGGTAGTGAAGCCTACGAGCAGTACTTC.

The J gene is TRBJ2-5, the V gene TRBV7-9, with a tentative D call TRBD1 (6 bases). Deletions cut 4 bases from V and 4 bases from J, with 13 bases between. The CDR3 is made up of 14 amino acids. Germline V gives CDR1 SEHNR, CDR2 FQNEAQ (reference sequence). CDR3 amino acids: CASSSPGVRETQYF. The CDR3 DNA follows: TGTGCCAGCAGCTCACCAGGGGTACGAGAGACCCAGTACTTC.

V usage is TRBV3-1 and J usage is TRBJ1-5; a possible D gene is TRBD1 (5 bases). V was trimmed by 3 bases and J by 5 bases, leaving 11 bases between them. The CDR3 is 14 residues long. Germline V gene data show CDR1 as LGHDT and CDR2 as YNNKEL (reference sequence). The CDR3 loop reads CASSQGRWDQPQHF. For the CDR3, the DNA is TGTGCCAGCAGCCAGGGACGATGGGATCAGCCCCAGCATTTT.

This sequence joins TRBV20-1 and TRBJ1-5, with a tentative D call TRBD1 (6 bases). The ends were cut back, 5 bases at V and 11 bases at J, with 25 bases in the middle. This CDR3 region has 15 residues. In germline, CDR1 is DFQATT, CDR2 SNEGSKA (reference sequence). This CDR3 is CSASDRRRGAEAQHF. In DNA, the CDR3 is TGCAGTGCTTCCGACAGGCGGCGCGGCGCGGAGGCCCAGCATTTT.

The sample holds a few counts of this clonotype. The chain has TRBV27 and TRBJ2-7; tentatively, D is TRBD1 (5 bases). Germline V gives CDR1 MNHEY, CDR2 SMNVEV (reference sequence). V was trimmed by 1 base and J by 6 bases, leaving 13 bases between them. CDR3 length: 14 residues. The CDR3 protein is CASSLFAGLSEQYF. CDR3 DNA: TGTGCCAGCAGTTTATTCGCAGGGTTGAGCGAGCAGTACTTC.